The 6 T cell receptor beta chains in this list originate from one sample, sequenced in a study of T cells in Graves' hyperthyroidism and ophthalmopathy. RNA transcripts yielded amplified TCR beta CDR3 regions. When the TCR CDR3 underwent first-round RT-PCR, the HTBI primer set was used. TCRdb recomputed calls from the multiplex PCR reads with MiXCR, one row per CDR3 protein. The table lists around 700,000 distinct CDR3 sequences, about 19% of them singletons. What was sequenced was blood. The source is a woman aged 45-60 years with Graves' hyperthyroidism that later progressed to Graves' ophthalmopathy.

This chain uses TRBV7-2 with TRBJ2-2; no reliable D call. Germline-derived CDR1 and CDR2 are SGHTA and FQGNSA. Trimming removed 0 bases at V and 6 bases at J, with 8 bases between. This CDR3 is 14 amino acids long. This CDR3 reads CASSLARSPGELFF. CDR3 bases: TGTGCCAGCAGCTTAGCCAGGTCCCCCGGGGAGCTGTTTTTT.

This clonotype was seen repeatedly, ten times or more. The J gene is TRBJ1-2, the V gene TRBV2; no clear D. Germline V gene data show CDR1 as SNHLY and CDR2 as FYNNEI. The CDR3 spans 16 residues. The germline V and J ends were trimmed by 4 bases and 3 bases, with 18 bases remaining between them. This chain's CDR3 is CASSAEQTQNHYGYTF. For the CDR3, the DNA is TGTGCCAGCAGTGCCGAGCAGACTCAGAACCACTATGGCTACACCTTC.

This clonotype was counted at least ten times. The chain uses TRBV6-2 or TRBV6-3 and TRBJ2-1; 15 bases fit TRBD2. V lost 4 bases and J lost 2; bases outside the gene matches: 6. This CDR3 is 18 amino acids long. In germline, CDR1 is MNHEY, CDR2 SVGEGT. CDR3 loop: CASSSWTSGGVPYNEQFF. In DNA form, the CDR3 reads TGTGCCAGCAGTTCCTGGACTAGCGGGGGGGTCCCCTACAATGAGCAGTTCTTC.

This rearrangement joins TRBV19 to TRBJ1-1, with a weak D call TRBD1 (6 bases). The CDR3 spans 10 residues. The germline V and J ends were trimmed by 9 bases and 7 bases, with 9 bases remaining between them. CDR1 and CDR2 from the germline V gene are LNHDA and SQIVND (reference sequence). CDR3 coding DNA: TGTGCCAGCCGGGACATTGAAGCTTTCTTT. This encodes CASRDIEAFF. Based on the CDR3 plus reference TRBV19 and TRBJ1-1, the full variable domain is DGGITQSPKYLFRKEGQNVTLSCEQNLNHDAMYWYRQDPGQGLRLIYYSQIVNDFQKGDIAEGYSVSREKKESFPLTVTSAQKNPTAFYLCASRDIEAFFGQGTRLTVV.

This clonotype occurred many times. The chain uses TRBV5-5 and TRBJ1-1, with D uncertain. The CDR3 is made up of 14 amino acids. Trimming took 2 bases from V and 3 from J, leaving 11 bases between them. Germline values: CDR1 SGHKS, CDR2 YYEKEE (reference sequence). The CDR3 DNA sequence: TGTGCCAGCAGCTTCGTGGGTTTGGACACTGAAGCTTTCTTT. Protein sequence: CASSFVGLDTEAFF.

This clonotype was seen many times. The rearrangement links TRBV11-2 to TRBJ2-7, with 9 bases aligning to TRBD2. CDR3 length: 14 amino acids. V lost 0 bases and J lost 4; bases outside the gene matches: 1. Germline V lookup: CDR1 SGHAT, CDR2 FQNNGV. In DNA, the CDR3 is TGTGCCAGCAGCTTAGAAACTAGCGGGTACGAGCAGTACTTC. Amino acid sequence: CASSLETSGYEQYF.